These 11 T cell receptor beta chains share one sample of origin, sequenced in a study of shared clonotypes between healthy human individuals. The table came from immunoSEQ multiplex PCR; TCRdb's copy has only in-frame clones and leaves some out. The sample lists 600,000 to 700,000 clones, around 78% occurring once. The sequenced material came from memory CD4+ T cells sorted from blood. The subset was: CD45RA-negative fraction. The receptor source for this set is a woman aged 25 to 39 in good health.

V is TRBV14 and J is TRBJ2-5; D gene ambiguous. The last part of the DNA fits TRBJ2-7 better; the J call may be wrong. The CDR3 totals 13 residues. Germline CDR1 SGHDN, CDR2 FVKESK. DNA for the CDR3: TGTGCCAGCAGCCCATCGGCGGAATACGAGCAGTACTTC. This sequence encodes CASSPSAEYEQYF.

This clone was seen a handful of times. The CDR3 DNA reads as TGTGCCAGCAGTAAGATCTCCTACGAGCAGTACTTC. Its protein is CASSKISYEQYF. The genes are TRBV7-2 and TRBJ2-7; D gene uncertain. Germline V CDR1 and CDR2: SGHTA, FQGNSA. The ends were cut back, 6 bases at V and 0 bases at J, with 6 bases in the middle. CDR3 size: 12 residues.

The rearrangement links TRBV6-4 to TRBJ2-3; 7 positions match TRBD1. The trim removed 5 bases at V and 8 bases at J, leaving 7 bases unmatched. Germline values: CDR1 MRHNA, CDR2 SNTAGT. The CDR3 length is 13 residues. The CDR3 DNA is TGTGCCAGCAGTTCCGACAGGGATGGTACGCAGTATTTT. Its protein is CASSSDRDGTQYF.

V is TRBV5-1 and J is TRBJ2-1; the match to TRBD2 covers 7 bases. The CDR3 runs to 16 residues. The J segment lost 2 bases and the V segment lost 4 bases, leaving 9 bases of the junction unmatched. Germline V gene lookup returns CDR1 SGHRS and CDR2 YFSETQ. DNA of the CDR3: TGCGCCAGCAGCCTGTCCCCCGGGACTACCTACAATGAGCAGTTCTTC. This codes for CASSLSPGTTYNEQFF. The variable domain in full, completed from reference TRBV5-1 and TRBJ2-1, reads KAGVTQTPRYLIKTRGQQVTLSCSPISGHRSVSWYQQTPGQGLQFLFEYFSETQRNKGNFPGRFSGRQFSNSRSEMNVSTLELGDSALYLCASSLSPGTTYNEQFFGPGTRLTVL.

The chain employs TRBV29-1 and TRBJ2-2; 7 bases are a match to TRBD1. V dropped 4 bases and J dropped 2; count of bases not matched to a gene: 1. The germline CDR1 and CDR2 sequences are SQVTM and ANQGSEA. The CDR3 extends over 13 amino acids. The CDR3 DNA follows: TGCAGCGTTGGGGACAGCAACACCGGGGAGCTGTTTTTT. The encoded protein is CSVGDSNTGELFF.

Worth noting for this clone: The sample has other DNA sequences that encode this CDR3 too. The chain carries TRBV5-1 and TRBJ2-2, with D unclear. Germline V gives CDR1 SGHRS, CDR2 YFSETQ. V was trimmed by 4 bases and J by 5 bases, leaving 12 bases between them. The CDR3 extends over 14 amino acids. CDR3 in amino acids: CASSLGGETGELFF. The CDR3 DNA reads TGCGCCAGCAGCCTCGGTGGGGAAACCGGGGAGCTGTTTTTT.

This chain joins TRBV19 and TRBJ2-3; D is ambiguous. CDR3 size: 15 residues. The germline V gene has CDR1 LNHDA and CDR2 SQIVND (reference sequence). Trimming shortened V by 6 bases and J by 1 base, and 14 bases separated the two germline ends. Written as DNA, the CDR3 is TGTGCCAGTAGGTCCGAAGAGGCGGGCACAGATACGCAGTATTTT. Translation: CASRSEEAGTDTQYF.

The chain has TRBV29-1 and TRBJ1-1; D is unresolved. The CDR3 is made up of 12 amino acids. CDR1 and CDR2 from the germline V gene are SQVTM and ANQGSEA. V dropped 7 bases and J dropped 7 bases, with 16 bases sitting between them. The CDR3 nucleotides read TGCAGCGCCTCCCGTCAGGCACGTGAAGCTTTCTTT. It codes for CSASRQAREAFF.

The chain is built from TRBV30 and TRBJ2-7; D is tentatively TRBD1 or TRBD2 (6 bases each). Germline lookup yields CDR1 GTSNPN and CDR2 SVGIG (reference sequence). CDR3 length equals 14 residues. Deletions cut 2 bases from V and 5 bases from J, with 16 bases between. This chain's CDR3 is CAWSRGRRVHEQYF. The DNA for the CDR3 is TGTGCCTGGAGTCGGGGGCGGAGGGTGCACGAGCAGTACTTC.

The chain has TRBV11-2 and TRBJ2-1, with unresolved D. The CDR3 is 18 residues long. From germline, CDR1 is SGHAT and CDR2 FQNNGV. Trimming stripped 5 bases from V and 0 bases from J, with 20 bases between. CDR3 DNA sequence: TGTGCCAGCAGCCTTAATCTCAGGCGCACGAGCTCCTACAATGAGCAGTTCTTC. Protein product: CASSLNLRRTSSYNEQFF. Together with reference TRBV11-2 and TRBJ2-1, the CDR3 gives the full variable domain: EAGVAQSPRYKIIEKRQSVAFWCNPISGHATLYWYQQILGQGPKLLIQFQNNGVVDDSQLPKDRFSAERLKGVDSTLKIQPAKLEDSAVYLCASSLNLRRTSSYNEQFFGPGTRLTVL.

The rearrangement joins TRBV19 to TRBJ2-3, with 9 nucleotides matching TRBD2. This CDR3 has 17 amino acids. J was trimmed by 8 bases and V by 7 bases; bases with no gene match: 19. Per germline, CDR1 LNHDA and CDR2 SQIVND (reference sequence). This chain's CDR3 is CASTMGQTAGGVGTQYF. In nucleotides, the CDR3 is TGTGCCAGTACCATGGGACAGACAGCGGGAGGAGTGGGTACGCAGTATTTT.